The T cell receptor (beta chain) under discussion was sequenced for a study of somatic mutations in T cells in chronic GVHD (dated by TCRdb to 2020 to 2022). The germline V gene (reference sequence) yields MNHEY for CDR1 and SMNVEV for CDR2. The CDR3 runs 16 residues from the cysteine to the phenylalanine. Only the CDR3 portion is preserved as DNA: 48 bases, with reading frame beginning at the first base. V is pared back by 6 bases and J by 3 bases, with 17 bases lying between the germline termini. About this clone itself: Its antigen is still unknown. Base qualities are not at hand, and no much larger clone is one base apart.

Genomic DNA was isolated and then used for the TCRbeta deep sequencing. The immunoSEQ assay, provided as a commercial service, was used for TCRbeta CDR3 sequencing and initial data processing. The original methods were these. Reads were demultiplexed, adapter and primer sequences removed, similar clones merged by frequency-ratio clustering, and V, D, J genes annotated with IMGT. TCRdb limited this immuneACCESS table to in-frame rearrangements with V and J called. A share of clones is missing; checked studies link under half to unresolved V genes, and the rest is unexplained. That table is the source of V, J and clone size, and D and trimming were worked out from the DNA. The sample includes about 1,700 clones, with 50% to 70% observed a single time. Of the sample, roughly 64% falls within the top ten clones. For sorting, staining was done with anti-CD3, anti-CD4, anti-CD8 and a Vbeta20 antibody from the IOTest Beta Mark kit on a FACSAria III, reaching purity above 98%. Peripheral blood was collected in sodium heparin tubes and mononuclear cells were isolated by Ficoll-Paque PLUS density gradient centrifugation. CD4+ Vbeta20+, CD4+ Vbeta20-, and CD8+ T cell fractions were FACS-sorted before TCRbeta deep sequencing.

The origin of this receptor is a male patient in his fifties or sixties with chronic graft-versus-host disease. Some T cells may derive from the graft donor when a transplant has been performed. The chain employs TRBV27 and TRBJ1-4; 6 matching bases give a weak D call of TRBD1. The sample taken for sequencing was CD8+ T cells from blood. The CDR3 here reads CASSPKTGKANEKLFF. The nucleotide sequence is given as TGTGCCAGCAGCCCTAAAACAGGGAAGGCTAATGAAAAACTGTTTTTT.